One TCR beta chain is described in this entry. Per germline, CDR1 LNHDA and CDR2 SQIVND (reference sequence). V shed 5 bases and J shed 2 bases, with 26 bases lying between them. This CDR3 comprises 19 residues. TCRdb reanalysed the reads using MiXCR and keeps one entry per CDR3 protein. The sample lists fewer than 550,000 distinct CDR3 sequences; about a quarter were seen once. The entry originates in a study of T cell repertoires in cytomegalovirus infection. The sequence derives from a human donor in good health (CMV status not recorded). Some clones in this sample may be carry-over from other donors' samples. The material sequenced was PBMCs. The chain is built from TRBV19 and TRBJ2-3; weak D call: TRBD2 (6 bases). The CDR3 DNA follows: TGTGCCAGTAGTGAAGTGGCCCCTGAGGGCGGGGTCATCACAGATACGCAGTATTTT. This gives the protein CASSEVAPEGGVITDTQYF.